This T cell receptor (beta chain) is drawn from a study of T cells in Graves' hyperthyroidism and ophthalmopathy. The TCR beta CDR3 regions underwent amplification using RNA transcripts as the source. Researchers ran a first-round RT-PCR on the TCR CDR3 using the HTBI primer set. TCRdb itself ran the multiplex PCR reads through MiXCR, one entry per CDR3 protein. The sample has around 500,000 distinct CDR3 sequences; about 16% are singletons. Germline CDR1 is DFQATT and CDR2 is SNEGSKA (reference sequence). The CDR3 runs 13 residues. This clonotype was seen many times. This clonotype was obtained from a woman aged 30 to 39 with Graves' ophthalmopathy. The genes are TRBV20-1 and TRBJ2-3, with 10 bases that match TRBD1. The sequencing sample was made of blood. CDR3 loop: CGTGVFSTDTQYF. CDR3 DNA sequence: TGCGGGACAGGGGTTTTCAGCACAGATACGCAGTATTTT.